What follows are 8 T cell receptor beta chains derived from one specimen sequenced in a study of cytomegalovirus exposure and HLA in healthy donors. A multiplex PCR was run with 60 Vbeta primers and 13 Jbeta primers. Some clones are missing from TCRdb's copy, which holds only in-frame ones; the method was immunoSEQ multiplex PCR. The profile covers about 160,000 clones, with roughly 77% appearing a single time and 3.5% taken by the ten largest. The sequenced material came from PBMCs. The receptors originated from a human donor in good health.

J is TRBJ2-2 and V is TRBV15; D call uncertain. This CDR3 is 13 amino acids long. The germline V gene has CDR1 LNHNV and CDR2 YYDKDF (reference sequence). V lost 5 bases to trimming and J lost 7 bases, with 11 bases between them. CDR3 region: CATSGHRNGELFF. The CDR3 nucleotides read TGTGCCACCAGCGGGCATAGGAACGGGGAGCTGTTTTTT.

This chain connects TRBV2 to TRBJ1-2; 8 positions match TRBD1. The CDR3 has 14 amino acids. Germline lookup yields CDR1 SNHLY and CDR2 FYNNEI. After removal of 3 bases from V and 8 bases from J, the junction contained 8 bases not matched to a gene. This CDR3 is CASSEWQGANGYTF. Here the CDR3 DNA reads TGTGCCAGCAGTGAGTGGCAGGGGGCAAACGGCTACACCTTC.

A word on this clone: At one end, the junction sequence differs from germline, possibly due to a read error. The chain has TRBV5-1 and TRBJ1-2; 7 bases are shared with TRBD1. CDR3 length: 13 residues. Germline values: CDR1 SGHRS, CDR2 YFSETQ. The CDR3 DNA reads TGCGCCAGCAGCCGGGACAGCGGCTATGGCTACCCCTTC. Translating it yields CASSRDSGYGYPF.

This clone occurred a few times. The chain uses TRBV10-2 and TRBJ2-3, with 10 bases lining up with TRBD2. V gave up 2 bases and J gave up 1 base; unmatched junction bases: 3. Germline V lookup: CDR1 WSHSY, CDR2 SAAADI. The CDR3 runs 16 residues. The CDR3 here is CASSESGRVGTDTQYF. CDR3 coding DNA: TGCGCCAGCAGTGAGAGCGGGAGGGTCGGCACAGATACGCAGTATTTT.

This chain links TRBV15 with TRBJ2-3; 8 bases fit TRBD1. The CDR3 extends over 13 amino acids. Germline-derived CDR1 and CDR2 are LNHNV and YYDKDF (reference sequence). The junction had 1 base not matched to a gene; V was cut back by 3 bases and J by 5 bases. The CDR3 region is CATSRGTGDTQYF. The CDR3 DNA sequence: TGTGCCACCAGCAGGGGGACAGGAGATACGCAGTATTTT.

This clone was detected only a few times. The V call is TRBV2, the J call TRBJ1-4, with TRBD1 as a possible D gene (6 bases). Germline V CDR1 and CDR2: SNHLY, FYNNEI. The length of the CDR3 is 17 residues. The V end was cut by 8 bases, the J end by 8 bases, with 27 bases between. The CDR3 here is CASHFPLQDRPAEKLFF. The DNA of the CDR3 is TGTGCCAGCCACTTCCCCCTACAAGACAGGCCCGCGGAAAAACTGTTTTTT.

The rearrangement links TRBV2 to TRBJ1-1; possibly TRBD1 for D (5 bases). The CDR3 extends over 14 amino acids. CDR1 and CDR2 (germline): SNHLY, FYNNEI. The V end was cut by 3 bases, the J end by 3 bases, with 11 bases between. CDR3 coding DNA: TGTGCCAGCAGTGAGTCTGGGGGGGACACTGAAGCTTTCTTT. Protein product: CASSESGGDTEAFF.

The V and J genes are TRBV15 and TRBJ2-7; 14 positions agree with TRBD2. The trim removed 5 bases at V and 7 bases at J, leaving 4 bases unmatched. Germline values: CDR1 LNHNV, CDR2 YYDKDF (reference sequence). The CDR3 loop spans 14 amino acids. CDR3 residues: CATSGLAGGREQYF. CDR3 bases: TGTGCCACCAGCGGACTAGCGGGAGGAAGGGAGCAGTACTTC.